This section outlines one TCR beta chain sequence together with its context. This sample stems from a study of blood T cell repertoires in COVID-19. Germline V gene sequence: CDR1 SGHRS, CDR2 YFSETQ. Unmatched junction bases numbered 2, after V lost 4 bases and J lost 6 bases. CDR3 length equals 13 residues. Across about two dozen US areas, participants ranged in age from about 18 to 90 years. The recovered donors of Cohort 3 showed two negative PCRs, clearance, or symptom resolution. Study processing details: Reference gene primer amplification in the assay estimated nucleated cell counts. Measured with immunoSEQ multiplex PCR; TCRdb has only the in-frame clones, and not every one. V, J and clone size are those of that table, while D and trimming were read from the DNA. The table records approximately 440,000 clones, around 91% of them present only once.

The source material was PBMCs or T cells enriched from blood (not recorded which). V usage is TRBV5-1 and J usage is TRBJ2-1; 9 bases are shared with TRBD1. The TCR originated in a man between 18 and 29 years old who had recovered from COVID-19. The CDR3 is CASSGTGLNEQFF. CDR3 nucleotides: TGCGCCAGCAGCGGGACAGGGCTCAATGAGCAGTTCTTC.